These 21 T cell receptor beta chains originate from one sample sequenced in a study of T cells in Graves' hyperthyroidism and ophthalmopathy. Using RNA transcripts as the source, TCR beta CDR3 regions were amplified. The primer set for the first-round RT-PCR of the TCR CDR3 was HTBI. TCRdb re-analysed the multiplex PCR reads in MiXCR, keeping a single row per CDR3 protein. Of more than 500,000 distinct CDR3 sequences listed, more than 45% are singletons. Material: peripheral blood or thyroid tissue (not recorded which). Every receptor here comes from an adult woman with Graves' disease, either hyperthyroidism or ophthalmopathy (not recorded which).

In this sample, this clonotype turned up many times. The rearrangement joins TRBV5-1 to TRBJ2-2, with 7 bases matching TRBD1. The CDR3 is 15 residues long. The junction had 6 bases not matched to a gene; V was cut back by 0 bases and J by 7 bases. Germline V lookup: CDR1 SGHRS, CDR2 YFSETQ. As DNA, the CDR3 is TGCGCCAGCAGCTTGGAAAGGGGGCTCAACGGGGAGCTGTTTTTT. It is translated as CASSLERGLNGELFF. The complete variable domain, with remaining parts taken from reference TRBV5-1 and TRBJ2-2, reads KAGVTQTPRYLIKTRGQQVTLSCSPISGHRSVSWYQQTPGQGLQFLFEYFSETQRNKGNFPGRFSGRQFSNSRSEMNVSTLELGDSALYLCASSLERGLNGELFFGEGSRLTVL.

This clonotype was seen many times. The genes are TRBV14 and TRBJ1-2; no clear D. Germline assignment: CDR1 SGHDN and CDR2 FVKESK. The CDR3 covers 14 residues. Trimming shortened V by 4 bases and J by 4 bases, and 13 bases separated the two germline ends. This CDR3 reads CASSLTRVGYGYTF. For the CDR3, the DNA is TGTGCCAGCAGCCTAACTAGGGTCGGCTATGGCTACACCTTC. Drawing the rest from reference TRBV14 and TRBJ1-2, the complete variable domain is EAGVTQFPSHSVIEKGQTVTLRCDPISGHDNLYWYRRVMGKEIKFLLHFVKESKQDESGMPNNRFLAERTGGTYSTLKVQPAELEDSGVYFCASSLTRVGYGYTFGSGTRLTVV.

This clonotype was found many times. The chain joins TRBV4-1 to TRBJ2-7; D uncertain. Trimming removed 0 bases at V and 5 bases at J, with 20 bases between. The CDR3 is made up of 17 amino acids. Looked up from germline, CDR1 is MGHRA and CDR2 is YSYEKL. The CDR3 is CASSQDRVKGNLDEQYF. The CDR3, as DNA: TGCGCCAGCAGCCAAGATCGGGTTAAGGGAAACTTGGACGAGCAGTACTTC.

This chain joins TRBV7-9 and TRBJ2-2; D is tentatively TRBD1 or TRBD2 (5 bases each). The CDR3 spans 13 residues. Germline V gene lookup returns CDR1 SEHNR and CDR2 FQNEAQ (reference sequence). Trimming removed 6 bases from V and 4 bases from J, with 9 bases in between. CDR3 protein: CASSWDGTGELFF. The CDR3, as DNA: TGTGCCAGCAGTTGGGACGGCACCGGGGAGCTGTTTTTT.

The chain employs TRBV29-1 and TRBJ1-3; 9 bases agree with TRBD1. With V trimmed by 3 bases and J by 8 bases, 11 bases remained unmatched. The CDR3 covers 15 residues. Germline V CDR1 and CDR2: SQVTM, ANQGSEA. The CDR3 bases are TGCAGCGTTGATATGGGGACAGGGTTTGGCTACACCATATATTTT. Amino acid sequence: CSVDMGTGFGYTIYF.

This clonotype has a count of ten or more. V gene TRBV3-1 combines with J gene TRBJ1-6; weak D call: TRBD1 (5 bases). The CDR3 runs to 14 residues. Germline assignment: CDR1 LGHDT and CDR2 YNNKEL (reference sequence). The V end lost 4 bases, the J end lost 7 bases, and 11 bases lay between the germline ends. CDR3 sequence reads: CASSPDGGNSPLHF. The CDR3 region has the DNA TGTGCCAGCAGCCCAGATGGGGGGAATTCACCCCTCCACTTT.

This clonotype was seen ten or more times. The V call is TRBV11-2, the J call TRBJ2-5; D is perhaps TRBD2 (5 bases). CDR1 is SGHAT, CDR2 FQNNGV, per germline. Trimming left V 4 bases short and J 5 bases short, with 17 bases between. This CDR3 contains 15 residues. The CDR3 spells CASSSYGGPGETQYF. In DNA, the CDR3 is TGTGCCAGCAGCTCCTATGGAGGCCCCGGGGAGACCCAGTACTTC.

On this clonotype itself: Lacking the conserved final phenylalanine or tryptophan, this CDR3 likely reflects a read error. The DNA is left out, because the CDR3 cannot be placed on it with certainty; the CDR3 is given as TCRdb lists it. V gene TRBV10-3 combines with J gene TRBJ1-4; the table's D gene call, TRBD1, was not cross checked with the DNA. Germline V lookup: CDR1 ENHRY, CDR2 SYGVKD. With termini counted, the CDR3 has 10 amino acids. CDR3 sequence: CAISEGGILY.

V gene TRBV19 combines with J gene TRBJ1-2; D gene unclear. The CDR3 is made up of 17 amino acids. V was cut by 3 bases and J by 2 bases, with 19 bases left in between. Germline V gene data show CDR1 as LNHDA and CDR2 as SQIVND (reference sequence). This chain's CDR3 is CASSMDSGLLDNYGYTF. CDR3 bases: TGTGCCAGTAGTATGGATAGCGGACTCCTGGACAACTATGGCTACACCTTC.

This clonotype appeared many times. CDR3 DNA: TGTGCCAGCAGCCACTCCTACAGGGGTGCTGGTGACACTGAAGCTTTCTTT. Translation: CASSHSYRGAGDTEAFF. The J gene is TRBJ1-1, the V gene TRBV7-9; 7 nucleotides line up with TRBD1. CDR3 size: 17 residues. Trimming cost V 5 bases and J 3 bases; bases outside gene matches: 15. From germline, CDR1 is SEHNR and CDR2 FQNEAQ (reference sequence).

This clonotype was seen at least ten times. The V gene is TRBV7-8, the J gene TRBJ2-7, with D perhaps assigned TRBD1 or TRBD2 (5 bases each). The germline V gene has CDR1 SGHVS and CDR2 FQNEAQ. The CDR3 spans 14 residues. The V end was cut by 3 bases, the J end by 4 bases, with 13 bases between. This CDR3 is CASSFLGRRYEQYF. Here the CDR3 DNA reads TGTGCCAGCAGCTTCTTGGGGCGGAGGTACGAGCAGTACTTC. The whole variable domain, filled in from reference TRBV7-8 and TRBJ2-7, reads GAGVSQSPRYKVAKRGQDVALRCDPISGHVSLFWYQQALGQGPEFLTYFQNEAQLDKSGLPSDRFFAERPEGSVSTLKIQRTQQEDSAVYLCASSFLGRRYEQYFGPGTRLTVT.

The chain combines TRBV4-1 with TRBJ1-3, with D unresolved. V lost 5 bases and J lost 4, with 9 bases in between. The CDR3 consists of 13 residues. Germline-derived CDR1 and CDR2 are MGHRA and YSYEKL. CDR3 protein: CASSEVGGNTIYF. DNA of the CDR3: TGCGCCAGCAGCGAAGTAGGGGGAAACACCATATATTTT.

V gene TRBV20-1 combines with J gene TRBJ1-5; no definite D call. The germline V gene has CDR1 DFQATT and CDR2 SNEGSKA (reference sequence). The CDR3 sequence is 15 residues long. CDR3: CSAVPRVSGNQPQHF. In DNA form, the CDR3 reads TGCAGCGCTGTCCCTAGGGTCTCGGGCAATCAGCCCCAGCATTTT.

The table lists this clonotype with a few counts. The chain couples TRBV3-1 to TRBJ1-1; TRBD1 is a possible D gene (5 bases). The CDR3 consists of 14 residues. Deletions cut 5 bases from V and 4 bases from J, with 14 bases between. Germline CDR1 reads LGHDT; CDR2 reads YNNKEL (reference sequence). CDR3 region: CASSVGPGRTEAFF. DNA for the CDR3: TGTGCCAGCAGCGTGGGACCGGGTCGCACTGAAGCTTTCTTT.

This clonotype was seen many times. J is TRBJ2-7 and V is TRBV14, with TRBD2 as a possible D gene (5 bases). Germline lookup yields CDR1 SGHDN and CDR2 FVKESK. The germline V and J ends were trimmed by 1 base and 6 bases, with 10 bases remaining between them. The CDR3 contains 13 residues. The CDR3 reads CASSQVNGGEQYF. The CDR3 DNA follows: TGTGCCAGCAGCCAAGTGAACGGAGGCGAGCAGTACTTC. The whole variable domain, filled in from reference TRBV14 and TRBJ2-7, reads EAGVTQFPSHSVIEKGQTVTLRCDPISGHDNLYWYRRVMGKEIKFLLHFVKESKQDESGMPNNRFLAERTGGTYSTLKVQPAELEDSGVYFCASSQVNGGEQYFGPGTRLTVT.

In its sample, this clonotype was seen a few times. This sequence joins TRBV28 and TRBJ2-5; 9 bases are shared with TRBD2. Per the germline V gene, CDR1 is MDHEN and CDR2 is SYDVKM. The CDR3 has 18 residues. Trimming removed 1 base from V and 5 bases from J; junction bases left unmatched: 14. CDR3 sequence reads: CASSLSVLAGPRGETQYF. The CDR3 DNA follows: TGTGCCAGCAGTTTATCGGTACTAGCGGGTCCCCGGGGGGAGACCCAGTACTTC.

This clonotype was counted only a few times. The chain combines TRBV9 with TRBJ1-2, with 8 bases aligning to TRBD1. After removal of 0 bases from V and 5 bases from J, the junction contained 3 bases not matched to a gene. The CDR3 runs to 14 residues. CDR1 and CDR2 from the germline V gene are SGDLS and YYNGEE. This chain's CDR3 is CASSVGTGTYGYTF. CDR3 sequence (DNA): TGTGCCAGCAGCGTAGGGACAGGGACGTATGGCTACACCTTC.

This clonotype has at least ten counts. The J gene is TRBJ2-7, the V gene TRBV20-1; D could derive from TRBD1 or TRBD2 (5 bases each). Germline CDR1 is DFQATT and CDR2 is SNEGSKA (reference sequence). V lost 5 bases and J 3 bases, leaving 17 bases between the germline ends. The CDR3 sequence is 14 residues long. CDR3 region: CSAGGPSGHYEQYF. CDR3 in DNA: TGCAGTGCTGGAGGTCCGAGCGGACACTACGAGCAGTACTTC.

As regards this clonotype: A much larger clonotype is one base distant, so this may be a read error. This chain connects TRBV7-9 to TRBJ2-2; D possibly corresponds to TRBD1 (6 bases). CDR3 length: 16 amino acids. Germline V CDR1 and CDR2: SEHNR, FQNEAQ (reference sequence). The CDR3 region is CASSPYGTKNTGKLFF. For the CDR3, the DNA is TGTGCCAGCAGCCCCTACGGGACAAAGAACACCGGGAAGCTGTTTTTT.

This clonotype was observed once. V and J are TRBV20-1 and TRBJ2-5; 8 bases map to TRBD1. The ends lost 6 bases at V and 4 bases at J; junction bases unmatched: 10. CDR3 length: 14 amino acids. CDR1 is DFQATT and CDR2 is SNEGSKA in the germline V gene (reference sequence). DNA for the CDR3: TGCAGTGCCGGACCGGGACAGGCCCCAGAGACCCAGTACTTC. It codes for CSAGPGQAPETQYF.

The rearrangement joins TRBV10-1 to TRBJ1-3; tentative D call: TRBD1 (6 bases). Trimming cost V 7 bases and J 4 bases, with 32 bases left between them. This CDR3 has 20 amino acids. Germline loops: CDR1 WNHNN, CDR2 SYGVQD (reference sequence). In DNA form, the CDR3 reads TGCGCCAGCACCCCTACCTCGCGACCGGGGTGGGACACTGGAGGAAACACCATATATTTT. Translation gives CASTPTSRPGWDTGGNTIYF.